The sample holds a few counts of the clone carrying this TCR beta chain. Its antigen is unknown. A read error may be the cause here, since a much bigger clone is one base away. Germline V lookup: CDR1 SGHVS, CDR2 FNYEAQ. There are 16 residues in the CDR3. This specimen comes from a study of blood T cells in healthy people across ages. The use of a sample-barcoded 5' primer and a J-beta primer mix characterized a second PCR of about 7 to 12 cycles. One entry per CDR3 protein results from TCRdb running MiXCR on the 5' RACE reads. The table lists 650,000 to 700,000 distinct CDR3 sequences, around 50% of them singletons. Notes on the study in general: Diversity was higher, and naive CD4+ cells more numerous, in long-lived donors than in aged donors.

The material sequenced was blood. The rearrangement links TRBV7-6 to TRBJ2-1; 7 bases fit TRBD1. TRBJ2-7 explains the end of the DNA better; the J call may be wrong. The receptor was isolated from a woman of 80 years or more in good health. In DNA form, the CDR3 reads TGTGCCAGCAGCTCTTTGACAGGGAGCTCCTACAATGAGCAGTACTTC. Translating it yields CASSSLTGSSYNEQYF.